This T cell receptor (beta chain) was sequenced during a study of T cell responses to AZD1222 COVID-19 vaccine. Study-wide results and caveats: Females made up more of the donors, who were largely white British, and clonal diversity may have come out too low.

The assay was immunoSEQ multiplex PCR, and TCRdb's table has in-frame clones only and misses some. The sample lists approximately 67,000 clones; under 90% were seen once. On this clone itself: Its matching antigen is unknown.

Pooled samples include second doses given at about 4 or 12 weeks. Trimming cost V 5 bases and J 6 bases; bases outside gene matches: 4. The CDR3 has 14 amino acids. Germline-derived CDR1 and CDR2 are SGHNT and YENEEA. The chain links TRBV11-3 to TRBJ1-6; 7 bases line up with TRBD1. The clonotype comes from an adult who received the AZD1222 COVID-19 vaccine. Sequencing used peripheral blood, obtained 28 days after the second AZD1222 dose. CDR3 residues: CASSAGQSNSPLHF. Written as DNA, the CDR3 is TGTGCCAGCAGCGCGGGACAGTCTAATTCACCCCTCCACTTT.